This T cell receptor (beta chain) originates from a study of molecular identifiers for immune sequencing clone quantification (dated by TCRdb to 2017 to 2018). As for the study more broadly: For a replicate experiment, RNA from approximately 20,000 or 100,000 naive CD8 T cells was divided into five aliquots, of which four were sequenced. CD8 T cells were used in a methods study to benchmark molecular-identifier clustering-based TCR repertoire sequencing (MIDCIRS) and TCR RNA copy counting.

Trimming accounts for 5 bases at V and 6 bases at J, while the number of junction bases matched to no gene is 9. The CDR3 has 16 amino acids, counting the end cysteine and phenylalanine. The kept DNA is CDR3 alone, 48 bases in frame from the first base. Library preparation used PCR. Sequencing used an Illumina HiSeq 4000. Preparation of bulk TCR libraries followed a previously described approach, with the TCR primers listed in Table S5. Total RNA was purified with the Qiagen AllPrep DNA/RNA kit. Before any analysis, reads coming from multiple sequencing runs of the same library were combined into one pool. The authors' pipeline ran thus. Reads were retained only if an exact TCR constant sequence was present, and the retained reads were trimmed to 150 nt and grouped according to their 12-nt molecular barcodes. Within each barcode group, reads were sub-clustered at a 15% Levenshtein threshold, and quality-weighted consensus sequences were built per RNA molecule. Non-functional sequences were excluded, and lower-count sequences lying one edit away from another sequence were also excluded. Barcode sub-clusters with fewer than 20% of the maximum read count were removed, based on fitting two negative binomial distributions. TCRdb redid the processing of the public reads, applying fastp at Q25 and MiXCR, and retained in-frame beta chains. For every CDR3 protein sequence, its rows merge into one entry that carries the most common genes and DNA. The V and J calls and clone size are TCRdb's, not the authors'. Counted in this sample were 85,000 to 95,000 distinct CDR3 sequences; 15% to 20% of them appeared once. The ten largest clones represent 0.7% to 0.95% of the sample.

Libraries of naive CD8 T cells were built from around 20,000 to 990,000 sorted cells, with 10%, 30% or 50% of the purified RNA used. Naive CD8 T cells were FACS-sorted as CD8+CD4-CCR7+CD45RA+ on a BD FACSAria II into RLT Plus buffer. To test detection sensitivity, Jurkat RNA equivalent to more than 8 TCR copies was spiked into samples of roughly 19,000-1,000,000 naive CD8 T cells. CD8 T cells were enriched with RosetteSep CD8+ T Cell Enrichment Cocktail and Ficoll-Paque, followed by ACK red cell lysis. Overall study outcomes, separate from this receptor: Spiked-in Jurkat TCR RNA equal to a single cell's worth was reported to be detectable even within one million naive CD8 T cells. Clones above 20 RNA copies held over 99% of molecules in CMV-specific effector cells but under 1% in naive cells. Modeling gave about 3.2 recovered TCR RNA copies per cell versus approximately 11 by digital PCR, implying around 30% capture efficiency. The sizes of highly expanded clones could end up underestimated when identical TCR molecules share a barcode. Naive libraries contained spiked-in Jurkat TCR RNA (more than nine copies' worth), which is not part of the donor repertoire. When barcode sub-clustering was not used, chimeric consensus sequences inflated TCR diversity, with chimeras reaching as high as 47%.

This clonotype was observed many times. What antigen it recognizes has not been identified. No qualities accompany the bases; no much larger clone lies one base away. The receptor comes from a human donor in good health. Some libraries in this study had Jurkat cell RNA spiked in. The rearranged segments are TRBV12-3 or TRBV12-4 and TRBJ2-7, with 14 bases matching TRBD2. Sequencing was carried out using naive CD8+ T cells from blood, with Jurkat cell RNA spiked in. The cell subset or site label here, explained by the study, means: FACS-sorted CD8+CD4-CCR7+CD45RA+ naive T cells. The CDR3 corresponds to CASSQIGTSGSFEQYF. The nucleotide sequence reads as follows: TGTGCCAGCAGTCAGATCGGGACTAGCGGGAGTTTCGAGCAGTACTTC.